Shown below are 13 T cell receptor beta chains from a single sample sequenced in a study of CD8+ T cells in alopecia areata. Isolated RNA was reverse transcribed into cDNA used as the sequencing template. The table came from immunoSEQ multiplex PCR; TCRdb's copy has only in-frame clones and leaves some out. Of around 100,000 clones in the sample, roughly three fifths were seen once. The treatment is: oral pan-JAK inhibitor, 5-10 mg twice daily. Here the sequenced sample was CD8+ T cells sorted from blood, taken at roughly week 55, from a patient treated with tofacitinib. All receptors come from a human donor with alopecia areata.

This clone was observed a handful of times. The V gene is TRBV27, the J gene TRBJ2-7, with 7 nucleotides matching TRBD1. Germline trimming cut 5 bases from V and 2 bases from J; bases unmatched to any gene: 9. Germline CDR1 MNHEY, CDR2 SMNVEV (reference sequence). The CDR3 spans 15 residues. The CDR3 DNA reads as TGTGCCAGCAGTCTAACAGGGGCGCCCGCCTACGAGCAGTACTTC. Protein product: CASSLTGAPAYEQYF.

This sequence joins TRBV9 and TRBJ2-7; 7 nucleotides agree with TRBD1. Per the germline V gene, CDR1 is SGDLS and CDR2 is YYNGEE. After removal of 3 bases from V and 5 bases from J, the junction contained 14 bases not matched to a gene. The CDR3 is 16 residues long. CDR3 protein: CASSGSFETGHDEQYF. The CDR3 nucleotides are TGTGCCAGCAGCGGCAGCTTTGAGACAGGGCACGACGAGCAGTACTTC.

CDR3 bases: TGTGCCAGCAGCCGGACAGGGTTCGACGGGGAGCTGTTTTTT. As protein: CASSRTGFDGELFF. The chain combines TRBV6-5 with TRBJ2-2, with TRBD1 matching 8 bases. Trimming cost V 6 bases and J 7 bases; bases outside gene matches: 7. The germline CDR1 and CDR2 sequences are MNHEY and SVGAGI. This CDR3 comprises 14 residues.

The chain employs TRBV6-1 and TRBJ2-7, with D unresolved. CDR1 is MNHNS and CDR2 is SASEGT in the germline V gene. Trimming took off 1 base at V and 3 bases at J, with 13 bases between the two ends. There are 15 residues in the CDR3. This CDR3 reads CASSEGVRRIYEQYF. CDR3 DNA sequence: TGTGCCAGCAGTGAAGGGGTGAGACGGATCTACGAGCAGTACTTC.

This clone is a singleton in its sample. This chain uses TRBV11-2 with TRBJ1-2, with D perhaps TRBD1 (5 bases). The germline CDR1 and CDR2 sequences are SGHAT and FQNNGV. With 9 bases removed from V and 4 bases from J, the gap between germline ends came to 18 bases. The CDR3 loop spans 14 amino acids. CDR3 in DNA: TGTGCCAGTCCGGGCCGGGGCGACGCCTATGGCTACACCTTC. Encoded protein: CASPGRGDAYGYTF.

CDR3 residues: CASSRNNQPQHF. The CDR3 DNA sequence: TGTGCCAGCAGCCGGAATAATCAGCCCCAGCATTTT. The V gene is TRBV7-9, the J gene TRBJ1-5; D is unresolved. V was cut by 5 bases and J by 4 bases, with 6 bases left in between. The CDR3 spans 12 residues. From germline, CDR1 is SEHNR and CDR2 FQNEAQ (reference sequence).

V usage is TRBV5-1 and J usage is TRBJ2-4, with D perhaps matching TRBD2 (5 bases). Trimming took off 1 base at V and 4 bases at J, with 15 bases between the two ends. Germline CDR1 reads SGHRS; CDR2 reads YFSETQ. CDR3 length: 16 amino acids. CDR3 amino acids: CASSLPVRVGKNIQYF. The DNA for the CDR3 is TGCGCCAGCAGCTTGCCCGTGAGGGTCGGAAAAAACATTCAGTACTTC.

In this sample, this clone turned up a few times. V gene TRBV2 combines with J gene TRBJ2-1; tentatively, D is TRBD1 or TRBD2 (5 bases each). The ends were cut back, 5 bases at V and 7 bases at J, with 15 bases in the middle. CDR3 size: 14 residues. Germline V gene lookup returns CDR1 SNHLY and CDR2 FYNNEI. CDR3 nucleotides: TGTGCCAGCAGTCCCGGGGCTGAGTGGAATGAGCAGTTCTTC. This encodes CASSPGAEWNEQFF.

The rearrangement joins TRBV5-6 to TRBJ1-1, with TRBD1 identical over 9 bases. The CDR3 extends over 15 amino acids. Looked up from germline, CDR1 is SGHDT and CDR2 is YYEEEE. V shed 3 bases and J 1 base; nucleotides not matched to a gene: 4. CDR3 sequence reads: CASSWGTGWNTEAFF. The CDR3 bases are TGTGCCAGCAGCTGGGGGACAGGGTGGAACACTGAAGCTTTCTTT.

The chain is built from TRBV2 and TRBJ1-1; 7 bases line up with TRBD1. J was trimmed by 2 bases and V by 8 bases; bases with no gene match: 5. Germline CDR1 and CDR2: SNHLY and FYNNEI. The CDR3 has 13 amino acids. The DNA for the CDR3 is TGTGCCAGCCTCAGGGGGGGAAACACTGAAGCTTTCTTT. As protein: CASLRGGNTEAFF.

V and J are TRBV6-1 and TRBJ1-2; no reliable D call. The CDR3 is made up of 11 amino acids. Trimming shortened V by 0 bases and J by 8 bases, and 4 bases separated the two germline ends. Germline CDR1 reads MNHNS; CDR2 reads SASEGT. CDR3 region: CASSEAGGYTF. The CDR3 DNA sequence: TGTGCCAGCAGTGAAGCAGGGGGCTACACCTTC.

This rearrangement joins TRBV25-1 to TRBJ1-2; TRBD1 matches at 8 bases. This CDR3 comprises 15 residues. Unmatched junction bases numbered 6, after V lost 4 bases and J lost 2 bases. Germline V gives CDR1 MGHDK, CDR2 SYGVNS. CDR3 residues: CASSGRTGKNYGYTF. The CDR3, as DNA: TGTGCCAGCAGTGGCCGGACAGGGAAGAACTATGGCTACACCTTC.

The chain uses TRBV14 and TRBJ2-7, with 9 bases aligning to TRBD1. Unmatched junction bases numbered 3, after V lost 5 bases and J lost 1 base. This CDR3 comprises 14 residues. Per the germline V gene, CDR1 is SGHDN and CDR2 is FVKESK. In nucleotides, the CDR3 is TGTGCCAGCAGCAAACAGGGGGCGTCCTACGAGCAGTACTTC. Residues: CASSKQGASYEQYF.